This T cell receptor beta chain was found in a study of CD8 T cells in Susac syndrome. With 1 base removed from V and 0 bases from J, the gap between germline ends came to 8 bases. The CDR3 is 15 residues long. Germline V gene data show CDR1 as MGHRA and CDR2 as YSYEKL. When the RNA was reverse transcribed, random hexamers were used with an input of about 0.45 to 1 ug. TCRdb redid the calling of the immunoSEQ multiplex PCR reads with MiXCR, one entry per CDR3 protein. The sample holds 400,000 or so distinct CDR3 sequences; more than 80% are singletons and the top ten take about 0.1%. The chain joins TRBV4-1 to TRBJ2-3, with unresolved D. The material sequenced was CD8+ T cells from PBMCs. The sequence was collected from a human donor with multiple sclerosis. CDR3 loop: CASSQGLLSTDTQYF. CDR3 bases: TGCGCCAGCAGCCAAGGCCTGCTAAGCACAGATACGCAGTATTTT.